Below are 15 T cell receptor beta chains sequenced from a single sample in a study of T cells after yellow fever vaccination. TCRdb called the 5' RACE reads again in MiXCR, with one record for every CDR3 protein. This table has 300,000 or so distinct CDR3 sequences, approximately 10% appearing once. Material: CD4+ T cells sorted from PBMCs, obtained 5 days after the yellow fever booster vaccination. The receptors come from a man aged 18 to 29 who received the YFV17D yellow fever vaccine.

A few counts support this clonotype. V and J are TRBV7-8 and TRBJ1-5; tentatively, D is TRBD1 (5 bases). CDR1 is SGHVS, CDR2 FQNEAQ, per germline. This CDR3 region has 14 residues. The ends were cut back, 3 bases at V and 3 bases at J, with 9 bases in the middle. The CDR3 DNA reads TGTGCCAGCAGCTTCGCAGGGCTCAATCAGCCCCAGCATTTT. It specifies CASSFAGLNQPQHF.

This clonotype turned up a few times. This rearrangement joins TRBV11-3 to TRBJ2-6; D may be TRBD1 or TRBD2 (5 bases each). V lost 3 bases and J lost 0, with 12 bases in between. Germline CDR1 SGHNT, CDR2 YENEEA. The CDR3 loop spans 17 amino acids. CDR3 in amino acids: CASSLGPTTSGANVLTF. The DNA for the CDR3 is TGTGCCAGCAGCTTGGGACCGACAACCTCTGGGGCCAACGTCCTGACTTTC.

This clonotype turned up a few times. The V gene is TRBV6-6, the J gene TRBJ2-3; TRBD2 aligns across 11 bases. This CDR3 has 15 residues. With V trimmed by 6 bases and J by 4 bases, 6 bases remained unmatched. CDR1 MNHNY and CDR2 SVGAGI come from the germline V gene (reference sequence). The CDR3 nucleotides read TGTGCCAGCAGAGATAGCGGGGGGGCTTCAGATACGCAGTATTTT. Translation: CASRDSGGASDTQYF.

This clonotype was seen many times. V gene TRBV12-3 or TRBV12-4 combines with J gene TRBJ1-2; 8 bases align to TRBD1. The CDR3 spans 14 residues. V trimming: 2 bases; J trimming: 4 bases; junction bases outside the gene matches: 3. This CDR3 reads CASSLQGAIYGYTF. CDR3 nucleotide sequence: TGTGCCAGCAGTTTACAGGGGGCTATCTATGGCTACACCTTC.

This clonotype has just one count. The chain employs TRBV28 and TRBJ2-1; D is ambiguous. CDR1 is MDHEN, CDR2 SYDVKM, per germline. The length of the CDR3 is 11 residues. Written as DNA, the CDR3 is TGTGCTTTCGGATTATACAATGAGCAGTTCTTC. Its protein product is CAFGLYNEQFF.

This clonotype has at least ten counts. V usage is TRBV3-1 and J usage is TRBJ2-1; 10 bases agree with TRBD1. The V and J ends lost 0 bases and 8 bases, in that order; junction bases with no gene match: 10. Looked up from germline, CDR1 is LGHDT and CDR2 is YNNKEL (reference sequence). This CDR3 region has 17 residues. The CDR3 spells CASSQDRRDRGIYEQFF. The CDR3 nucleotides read TGTGCCAGCAGCCAAGATCGGCGGGACAGGGGAATATATGAGCAGTTCTTC.

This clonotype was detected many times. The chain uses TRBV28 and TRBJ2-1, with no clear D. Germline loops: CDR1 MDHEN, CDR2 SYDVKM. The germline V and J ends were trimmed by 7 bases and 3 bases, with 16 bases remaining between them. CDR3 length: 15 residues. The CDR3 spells CASTIKYRSYNEQFF. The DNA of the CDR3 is TGTGCCAGCACCATAAAGTACCGGAGCTACAATGAGCAGTTCTTC.

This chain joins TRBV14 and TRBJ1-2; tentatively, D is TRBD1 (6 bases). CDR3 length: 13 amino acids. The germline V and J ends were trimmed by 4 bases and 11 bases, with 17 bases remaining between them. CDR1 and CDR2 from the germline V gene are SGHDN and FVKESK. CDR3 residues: CASSPRRGGLYTF. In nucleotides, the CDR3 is TGTGCCAGCAGCCCCAGACGGGGGGGGCTTTACACCTTC.

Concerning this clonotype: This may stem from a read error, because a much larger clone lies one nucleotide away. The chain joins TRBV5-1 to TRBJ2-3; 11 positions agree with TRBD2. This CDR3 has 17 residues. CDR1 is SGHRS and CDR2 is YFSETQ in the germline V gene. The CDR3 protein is CASSPSTSGARTDTEYF. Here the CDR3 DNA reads TGCGCCAGCAGCCCCTCGACTAGCGGGGCCCGCACAGATACGGAGTATTTT.

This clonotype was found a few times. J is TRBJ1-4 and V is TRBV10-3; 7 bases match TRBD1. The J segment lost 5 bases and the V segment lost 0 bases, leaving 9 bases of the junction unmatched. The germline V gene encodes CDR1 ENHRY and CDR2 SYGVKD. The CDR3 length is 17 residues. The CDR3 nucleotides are TGTGCCATCAGTGAGTCAAGGGGGCGAGACCCCAATGAAAAACTGTTTTTT. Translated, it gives CAISESRGRDPNEKLFF.

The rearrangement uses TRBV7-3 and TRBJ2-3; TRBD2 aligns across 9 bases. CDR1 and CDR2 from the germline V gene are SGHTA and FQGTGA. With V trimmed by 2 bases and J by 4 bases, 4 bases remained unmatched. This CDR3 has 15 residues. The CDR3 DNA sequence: TGTGCCAGCAGCTTACAAGCGGGGGGACCAGATACGCAGTATTTT. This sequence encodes CASSLQAGGPDTQYF. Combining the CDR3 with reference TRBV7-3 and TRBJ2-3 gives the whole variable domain GAGVSQTPSNKVTEKGKYVELRCDPISGHTALYWYRQSLGQGPEFLIYFQGTGAADDSGLPNDRFFAVRPEGSVSTLKIQRTERGDSAVYLCASSLQAGGPDTQYFGPGTRLTVL.

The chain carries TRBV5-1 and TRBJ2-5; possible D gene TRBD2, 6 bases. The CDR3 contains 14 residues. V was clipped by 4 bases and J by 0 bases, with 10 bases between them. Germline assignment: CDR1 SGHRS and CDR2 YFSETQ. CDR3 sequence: CASSLAQYQETQYF. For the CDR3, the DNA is TGCGCCAGCAGCCTAGCGCAGTACCAAGAGACCCAGTACTTC.

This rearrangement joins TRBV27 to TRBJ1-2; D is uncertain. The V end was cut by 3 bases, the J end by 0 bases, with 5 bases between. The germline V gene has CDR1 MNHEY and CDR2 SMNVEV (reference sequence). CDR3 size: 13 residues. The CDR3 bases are TGTGCCAGCAGTTTTAAAGCTAACTATGGCTACACCTTC. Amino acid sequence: CASSFKANYGYTF.

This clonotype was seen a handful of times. CDR3 loop: CASSQVGSFRETQYF. The CDR3 DNA reads TGTGCCAGCAGCCAAGTCGGGAGCTTTCGAGAGACCCAGTACTTC. The chain has TRBV14 and TRBJ2-5, with a tentative D call TRBD2 (6 bases). The V and J ends lost 1 base and 4 bases respectively, with 13 bases between them. CDR3 length equals 15 residues. Per the germline V gene, CDR1 is SGHDN and CDR2 is FVKESK.

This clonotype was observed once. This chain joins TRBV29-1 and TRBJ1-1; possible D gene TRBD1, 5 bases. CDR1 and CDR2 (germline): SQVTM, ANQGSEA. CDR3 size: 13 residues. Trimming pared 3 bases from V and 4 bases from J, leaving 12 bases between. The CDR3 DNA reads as TGCAGCGTTGAGATGCAGGGCGGCACTGAAGCTTTCTTT. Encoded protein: CSVEMQGGTEAFF.